This T cell receptor (beta chain) is from a study of T cell repertoires in cytomegalovirus infection. The overall study: Public TCR beta signature analysis indicated the presence of both CMV infection and matching HLA type. Study-wide points: The response measured ex vivo was dominated by TCR beta clonotypes (HLA-C-restricted and CMV-specific). Summed public TCR beta family frequency identified CMV carriers bearing the relevant HLA.

This clonotype was detected only a few times. Its specificity is not known. V lost 5 bases to trimming and J lost 11 bases; unmatched junction nucleotides: 10. The CDR3 contains 14 residues. Each CDR3 protein is one row after TCRdb ran MiXCR on the reads. The table shows roughly 760,000 distinct CDR3 sequences, with 35% to 40% occurring only once. This clonotype was obtained from a human donor in good health (CMV status not recorded). Some clones in this sample may be carry-over from other donors' samples. The chain has TRBV12-3 or TRBV12-4 and TRBJ1-4; 8 nucleotides match TRBD1. Sequencing was carried out using PBMCs. In nucleotides, the CDR3 is TGTGCCAGCAGTCCTCATGCAGGGGGCGGGAAACTGTTTTTT. Residues: CASSPHAGGGKLFF.